This T cell receptor beta chain was captured in a study of T cells in Graves' hyperthyroidism and ophthalmopathy. This clonotype occurred many times. TCR beta CDR3 region amplification was performed from RNA transcripts. When the TCR CDR3 underwent first-round RT-PCR, the HTBI primer set was used. MiXCR was run by TCRdb on the multiplex PCR reads, yielding one entry per CDR3 protein. The sample includes about 400,000 distinct CDR3 sequences, roughly 15% seen only once; the top ten take 15% to 20%. V was pared by 11 bases and J by 8 bases, with 18 bases between. The CDR3 covers 12 residues. The clonotype comes from a woman aged 25 to 39 with Graves' ophthalmopathy. Input material: blood. The rearrangement uses TRBV12-3 or TRBV12-4 and TRBJ1-2, with D unresolved. The CDR3 here is CASGARSGGYTF. The CDR3 DNA reads as TGTGCCTCAGGAGCCCGGTCGGGAGGCTACACCTTC.